This entry lists 21 T cell receptor beta chains sequenced from one sample in a study of post-analysis software for immune sequencing data. These receptors' targets are unknown. Every TCR beta cDNA library bore unique molecular identifiers. TCRdb re-called the PCR reads with MiXCR, one entry per CDR3 protein. The data hold approximately 690,000 distinct CDR3 sequences, with 55% to 70% observed a single time. Regarding the study as a whole: About five TRBV segments appeared more often in patients than in controls, and TRBV5-6, TRBV5-1 and TRBV20-1 were among these.

The specimen was blood. Receptor source: a girl aged 2-15 years with multiple sclerosis.

This clonotype was counted between two and nine times. The chain recombines TRBV24-1 with TRBJ2-1; 9 bases are shared with TRBD2. Germline V lookup: CDR1 KGHDR, CDR2 SFDVKD. V lost 3 bases and J lost 3; bases outside the gene matches: 11. The CDR3 sequence is 18 residues long. The CDR3 DNA reads TGTGCCACCAGTGATCGTAGCGGGAGAACCCCGAACTACAATGAGCAGTTCTTC. It yields the protein CATSDRSGRTPNYNEQFF.

This chain connects TRBV5-1 to TRBJ2-1, with D unresolved. Trimming left V 4 bases short and J 5 bases short, with 19 bases between. This CDR3 region has 16 residues. Germline CDR1 reads SGHRS; CDR2 reads YFSETQ. The CDR3: CASSLLSKPSNNEQFF. The CDR3, as DNA: TGCGCCAGCAGCCTCCTTTCGAAGCCATCTAACAATGAGCAGTTCTTC. Combining the CDR3 with reference TRBV5-1 and TRBJ2-1 gives the whole variable domain KAGVTQTPRYLIKTRGQQVTLSCSPISGHRSVSWYQQTPGQGLQFLFEYFSETQRNKGNFPGRFSGRQFSNSRSEMNVSTLELGDSALYLCASSLLSKPSNNEQFFGPGTRLTVL.

The chain links TRBV12-3 or TRBV12-4 to TRBJ1-2; unclear D gene. CDR3 length equals 16 residues. The V gene lost 3 bases and the J gene lost 0 bases, with 14 bases spanning the gap. This CDR3 is CASSLISGRANYGYTF. As DNA, the CDR3 is TGTGCCAGCAGTTTGATCTCTGGACGGGCTAACTATGGCTACACCTTC.

The gene calls are TRBV13 and TRBJ2-5; 7 bases fit TRBD1. The CDR3 extends over 16 amino acids. The V and J ends lost 4 bases and 5 bases, in that order; junction bases with no gene match: 13. Germline V lookup: CDR1 PRHDT, CDR2 FYEKMQ (reference sequence). The CDR3: CASSSLPDRERETQYF. In DNA form, the CDR3 reads TGTGCCAGCAGCTCTCTGCCCGACAGGGAGAGGGAGACCCAGTACTTC. The full variable domain, completed using reference TRBV13 and TRBJ2-5, is AAGVIQSPRHLIKEKRETATLKCYPIPRHDTVYWYQQGPGQDPQFLISFYEKMQSDKGSIPDRFSAQQFSDYHSELNMSSLELGDSALYFCASSSLPDRERETQYFGPGTRLLVL.

This clonotype was counted between two and nine times. The gene calls are TRBV6-1 and TRBJ1-4; D unclear. The V end lost 10 bases, the J end lost 5 bases, and 14 bases lay between the germline ends. Germline loops: CDR1 MNHNS, CDR2 SASEGT. CDR3 length: 13 amino acids. The CDR3: CAIRLGGNEKLFF. In nucleotides, the CDR3 is TGTGCCATCCGGCTCGGAGGGAATGAAAAACTGTTTTTT.

V and J are TRBV6-6 and TRBJ1-5; D is perhaps TRBD1 (6 bases). Trimming shortened V by 5 bases and J by 3 bases, and 11 bases separated the two germline ends. Germline values: CDR1 MNHNY, CDR2 SVGAGI (reference sequence). The CDR3 runs 14 residues. CDR3 sequence: CASSENRVNQPQHF. Here the CDR3 DNA reads TGTGCCAGCAGTGAGAACAGGGTCAATCAGCCCCAGCATTTT.

The chain links TRBV29-1 to TRBJ2-1; the D gene could be TRBD1 or TRBD2 (5 bases each). V was trimmed by 6 bases and J by 5 bases, leaving 23 bases between them. The CDR3 is 16 amino acids. CDR1 is SQVTM and CDR2 is ANQGSEA in the germline V gene. The CDR3 loop is CSVTTPGPWMDNEQFF. CDR3 in DNA: TGCAGCGTCACGACTCCGGGACCCTGGATGGACAATGAGCAGTTCTTC.

The rearrangement uses TRBV5-1 and TRBJ2-1, with TRBD2 matching 8 bases. The V gene's germline CDR1 is SGHRS and CDR2 YFSETQ. The length of the CDR3 is 15 residues. The J segment lost 8 bases and the V segment lost 4 bases, leaving 11 bases of the junction unmatched. In DNA, the CDR3 is TGCGCCAGCAGCGCACGGGGCTTTAGCGGGGATGAGCAGTTCTTC. It specifies CASSARGFSGDEQFF.

The chain links TRBV12-3 or TRBV12-4 to TRBJ1-2; 10 nucleotides match TRBD1. With V trimmed by 7 bases and J by 6 bases, 2 bases remained unmatched. There are 12 residues in the CDR3. The CDR3 loop is CASTDRGHGYTF. The DNA of the CDR3 is TGTGCCAGCACCGACAGGGGGCATGGCTACACCTTC.

This chain connects TRBV6-5 to TRBJ1-2, with D perhaps TRBD1 (5 bases). The V gene lost 3 bases and the J gene lost 5 bases, with 25 bases spanning the gap. The CDR3 totals 18 residues. Germline values: CDR1 MNHEY, CDR2 SVGAGI. CDR3 DNA sequence: TGTGCCAGCAGTTATGGTGGCAGGGCTACCGCACTCTCATATGGCTACACCTTC. Its translation is CASSYGGRATALSYGYTF.

In its sample, this clonotype was seen once. The V gene is TRBV7-2, the J gene TRBJ1-1; possible D gene TRBD1, 6 bases. The CDR3 length is 14 residues. Trimming left V 5 bases short and J 4 bases short, with 14 bases between. Germline CDR1 SGHTA, CDR2 FQGNSA. In nucleotides, the CDR3 is TGTGCCAGCAGCCTGGGGGTAGGGGGCACTGAAGCTTTCTTT. It is translated as CASSLGVGGTEAFF.

The chain links TRBV28 to TRBJ2-1, with D perhaps TRBD1 or TRBD2 (5 bases each). CDR1 is MDHEN and CDR2 is SYDVKM in the germline V gene. The CDR3 sequence is 15 residues long. V lost 8 bases to trimming and J lost 3 bases, with 17 bases between them. CDR3 nucleotide sequence: TGTGCCAGCGGACTCAGCTGGGGGAACTACAATGAGCAGTTCTTC. Protein sequence: CASGLSWGNYNEQFF.

This clonotype appeared once. The rearrangement uses TRBV7-2 and TRBJ1-5; weak D call: TRBD1 (5 bases). Trimming removed 2 bases at V and 1 base at J, with 15 bases between. Germline assignment: CDR1 SGHTA and CDR2 FQGNSA. This CDR3 contains 17 residues. In DNA form, the CDR3 reads TGTGCCAGCAGCTTATATGGGGGTGAGGGCAGCAATCAGCCCCAGCATTTT. It translates to CASSLYGGEGSNQPQHF.

The chain joins TRBV20-1 to TRBJ1-2, with D unresolved. CDR1 is DFQATT and CDR2 is SNEGSKA in the germline V gene (reference sequence). Deletions cut 6 bases from V and 0 bases from J, with 14 bases between. The CDR3 is 14 amino acids. The CDR3 spells CSATPSPTNYGYTF. The CDR3 coding sequence is TGCAGTGCGACCCCCAGCCCCACTAACTATGGCTACACCTTC.

The chain employs TRBV20-1 and TRBJ2-5, with 9 bases lining up with TRBD1. Trimming at V came to 3 bases and at J to 6 bases, leaving 2 bases not matched to a gene. Germline assignment: CDR1 DFQATT and CDR2 SNEGSKA (reference sequence). The CDR3 totals 12 residues. DNA of the CDR3: TGCAGTGCTAGGGGACAGGGCCAGACCCAGTACTTC. It yields the protein CSARGQGQTQYF.

This chain uses TRBV20-1 with TRBJ2-1; TRBD2 aligns across 9 bases. Per germline, CDR1 DFQATT and CDR2 SNEGSKA (reference sequence). The CDR3 extends over 16 amino acids. After removal of 1 base from V and 8 bases from J, the junction contained 12 bases not matched to a gene. Written as DNA, the CDR3 is TGCAGTGCTAGAGGAGCGGGAGGTGGTAGTGGTGATGAGCAGTTCTTC. This translates into CSARGAGGGSGDEQFF.

V gene TRBV7-2 combines with J gene TRBJ1-1, with D unresolved. The CDR3 has 14 residues. V was shortened by 0 bases and J by 4 bases, with 9 bases between the two germline ends. The germline V gene has CDR1 SGHTA and CDR2 FQGNSA. The CDR3 DNA sequence: TGTGCCAGCAGCTTAGCGCTGGGTCGCACTGAAGCTTTCTTT. This sequence encodes CASSLALGRTEAFF.

This clonotype has more than one count but fewer than ten. This chain joins TRBV2 and TRBJ2-3; D is unclear. CDR1 is SNHLY and CDR2 is FYNNEI in the germline V gene. V dropped 6 bases and J dropped 2 bases, with 6 bases sitting between them. The CDR3 covers 12 residues. The CDR3 loop reads CASRGYTDTQYF. CDR3 nucleotides: TGTGCCAGCAGAGGCTACACAGATACGCAGTATTTT.

Written as DNA, the CDR3 is TGTGCCAGCAGTTTGATAATCGCAGATACGCAGTATTTT. Protein sequence: CASSLIIADTQYF. The V and J genes are TRBV12-3 or TRBV12-4 and TRBJ2-3; D unresolved. The CDR3 is made up of 13 amino acids. Trimming left V 3 bases short and J 4 bases short, with 8 bases between.

This clonotype was detected a few times. The chain employs TRBV13 and TRBJ2-7, with D unresolved. V lost 6 bases, J lost 4 bases, and 13 bases lay in between. From germline, CDR1 is PRHDT and CDR2 FYEKMQ (reference sequence). This CDR3 is built from 13 residues. The DNA of the CDR3 is TGTGCCAGCAGTTTATTTTCGCAATACGAGCAGTACTTC. Protein product: CASSLFSQYEQYF.

This chain joins TRBV6-2 or TRBV6-3 and TRBJ2-1; D may match TRBD1 or TRBD2 (5 bases each). The germline CDR1 and CDR2 sequences are MNHEY and SVGEGT. The V end lost 6 bases, the J end lost 7 bases, and 16 bases lay between the germline ends. This CDR3 spans 14 amino acids. The CDR3: CASSLWGTSNEQFF. The CDR3 DNA reads as TGTGCCAGCAGCCTATGGGGGACCTCAAATGAGCAGTTCTTC.